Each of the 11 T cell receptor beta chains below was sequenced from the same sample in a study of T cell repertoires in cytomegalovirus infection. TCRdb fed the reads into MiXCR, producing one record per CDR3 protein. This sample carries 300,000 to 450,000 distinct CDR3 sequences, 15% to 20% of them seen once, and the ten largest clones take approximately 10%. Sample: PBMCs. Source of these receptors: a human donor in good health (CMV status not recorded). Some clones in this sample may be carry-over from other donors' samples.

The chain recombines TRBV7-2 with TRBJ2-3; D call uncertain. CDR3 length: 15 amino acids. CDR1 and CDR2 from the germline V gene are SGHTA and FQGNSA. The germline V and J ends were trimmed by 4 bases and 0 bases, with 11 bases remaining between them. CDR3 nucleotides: TGTGCCAGCAGCTCTACCGGTGCTAGCACAGATACGCAGTATTTT. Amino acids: CASSSTGASTDTQYF.

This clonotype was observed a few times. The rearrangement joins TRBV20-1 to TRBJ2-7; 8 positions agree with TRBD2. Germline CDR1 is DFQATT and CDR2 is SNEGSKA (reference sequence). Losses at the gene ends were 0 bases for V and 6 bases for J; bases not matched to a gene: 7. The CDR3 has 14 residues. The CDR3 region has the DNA TGCAGTGCTAGAGATGGAACGGGAGGGATCGAGCAGTACTTC. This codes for CSARDGTGGIEQYF.

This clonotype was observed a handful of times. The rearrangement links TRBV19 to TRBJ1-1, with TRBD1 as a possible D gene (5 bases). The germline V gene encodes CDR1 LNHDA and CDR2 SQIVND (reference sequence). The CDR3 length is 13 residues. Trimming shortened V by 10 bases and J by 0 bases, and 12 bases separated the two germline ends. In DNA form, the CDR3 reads TGTGCCACCAGGGAACCCCTGAACACTGAAGCTTTCTTT. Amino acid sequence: CATREPLNTEAFF.

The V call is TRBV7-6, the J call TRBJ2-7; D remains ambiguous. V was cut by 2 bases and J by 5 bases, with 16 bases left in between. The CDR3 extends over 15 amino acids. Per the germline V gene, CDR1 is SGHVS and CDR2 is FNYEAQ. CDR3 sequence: CASSLFSISGNEQYF. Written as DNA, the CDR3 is TGTGCCAGCAGCTTATTTTCTATCTCAGGTAACGAGCAGTACTTC.

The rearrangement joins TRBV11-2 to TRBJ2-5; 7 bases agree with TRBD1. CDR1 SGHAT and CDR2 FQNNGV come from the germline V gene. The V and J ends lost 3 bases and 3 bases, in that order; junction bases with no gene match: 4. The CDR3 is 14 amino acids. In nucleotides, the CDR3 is TGTGCCAGCAGCTTCCAGGGGACAGAAGAGACCCAGTACTTC. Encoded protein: CASSFQGTEETQYF. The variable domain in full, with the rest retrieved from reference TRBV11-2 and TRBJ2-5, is EAGVAQSPRYKIIEKRQSVAFWCNPISGHATLYWYQQILGQGPKLLIQFQNNGVVDDSQLPKDRFSAERLKGVDSTLKIQPAKLEDSAVYLCASSFQGTEETQYFGPGTRLLVL.

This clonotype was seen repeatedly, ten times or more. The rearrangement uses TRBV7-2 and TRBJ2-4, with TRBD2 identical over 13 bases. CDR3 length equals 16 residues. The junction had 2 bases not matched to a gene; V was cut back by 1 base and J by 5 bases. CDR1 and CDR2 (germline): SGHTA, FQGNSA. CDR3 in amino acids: CASSLVGTSGENIQYF. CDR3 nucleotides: TGTGCCAGCAGCTTAGTAGGGACTAGCGGGGAAAACATTCAGTACTTC.

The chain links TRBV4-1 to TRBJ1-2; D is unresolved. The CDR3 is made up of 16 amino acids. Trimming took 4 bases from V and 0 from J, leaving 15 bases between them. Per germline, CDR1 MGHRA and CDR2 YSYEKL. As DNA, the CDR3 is TGCGCCAGCAGCCCGTATCCACTGGGCACTAACTATGGCTACACCTTC. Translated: CASSPYPLGTNYGYTF.

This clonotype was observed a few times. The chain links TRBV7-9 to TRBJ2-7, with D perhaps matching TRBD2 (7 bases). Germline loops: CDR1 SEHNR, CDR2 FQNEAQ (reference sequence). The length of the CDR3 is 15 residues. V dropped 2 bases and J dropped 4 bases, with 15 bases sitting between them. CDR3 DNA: TGTGCCAGCAGCTTACGGGGGGCGCCTGGATACGAGCAGTACTTC. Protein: CASSLRGAPGYEQYF.

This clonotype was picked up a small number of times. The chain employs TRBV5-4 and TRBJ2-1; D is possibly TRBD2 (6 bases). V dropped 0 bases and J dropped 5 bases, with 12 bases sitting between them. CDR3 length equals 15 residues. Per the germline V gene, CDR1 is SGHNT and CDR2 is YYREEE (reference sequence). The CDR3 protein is CASSLAASADNEQFF. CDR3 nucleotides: TGTGCCAGCAGCTTGGCGGCTAGCGCCGACAATGAGCAGTTCTTC.

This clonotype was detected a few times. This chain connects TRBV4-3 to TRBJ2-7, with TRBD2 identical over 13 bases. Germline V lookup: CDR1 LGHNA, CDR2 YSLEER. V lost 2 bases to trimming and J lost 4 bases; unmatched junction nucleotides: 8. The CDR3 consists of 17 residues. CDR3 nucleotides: TGCGCCAGCAGCCAAAAACTAGCGGGAGGGCCGAAATACGAGCAGTACTTC. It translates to CASSQKLAGGPKYEQYF.

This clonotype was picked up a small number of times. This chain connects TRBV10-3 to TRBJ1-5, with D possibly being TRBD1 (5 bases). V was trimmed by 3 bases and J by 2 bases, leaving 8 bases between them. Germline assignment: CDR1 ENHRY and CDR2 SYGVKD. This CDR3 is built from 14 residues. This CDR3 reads CAISDRVGNQPQHF. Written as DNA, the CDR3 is TGTGCCATCAGTGACAGGGTGGGCAATCAGCCCCAGCATTTT.